The text below deals with one T cell receptor beta chain. In the PCR, 60 Vbeta and 13 Jbeta primers were used. Sequencing was performed with immunoSEQ multiplex PCR; in TCRdb, only in-frame clones are kept and a portion is missing. The sample yields 150,000 to 200,000 clones, roughly 78% seen once. The entry originates in a study of cytomegalovirus exposure and HLA in healthy donors. The germline gives CDR1 SGDLS, CDR2 YYNGEE. V lost 4 bases and J lost 3, with 14 bases in between. The CDR3 contains 15 residues. The chain is built from TRBV9 and TRBJ1-3; maybe TRBD1 (5 bases). Sequencing was performed on PBMCs. The clonotype comes from a woman aged 45 to 65 in good health and CMV-seropositive. Here the CDR3 reads CASSQTVLFGNTIYF. CDR3 coding DNA: TGTGCCAGCAGCCAGACAGTACTCTTTGGAAACACCATATATTTT.